A single sample is the source of the 11 T cell receptor beta chains below, sequenced in a study of shared clonotypes between healthy human individuals. Here immunoSEQ multiplex PCR was the method, and the copy in TCRdb shows in-frame clones only, minus some. Of approximately 1,000,000 clones listed, approximately 77% were seen once; the top ten hold approximately 0.9%. Material: memory CD4+ T cells from PBMCs. As for subset: CD45RA-negative fraction. These receptors were collected from a man aged 18 to 30 in good health. Some clones in this sample may be carry-over from other donors' samples.

V usage is TRBV29-1 and J usage is TRBJ2-3; 9 nucleotides align to TRBD1. Germline V gene sequence: CDR1 SQVTM, CDR2 ANQGSEA. The ends lost 7 bases at V and 4 bases at J; junction bases unmatched: 0. This CDR3 has 11 amino acids. This CDR3 is CSGDRADTQYF. The CDR3 DNA sequence: TGCAGCGGGGACAGGGCAGATACGCAGTATTTT.

In this sample, this clone turned up a few times. J is TRBJ1-1 and V is TRBV2; 7 bases match TRBD1. The V segment lost 6 bases and the J segment 4 bases; nucleotides outside the gene matches: 8. Germline assignment: CDR1 SNHLY and CDR2 FYNNEI. The CDR3 loop spans 14 amino acids. The CDR3: CASRPPTGFTEAFF. CDR3 DNA sequence: TGTGCCAGCAGACCTCCGACAGGGTTCACTGAAGCTTTCTTT.

Regarding this clone: The same CDR3 can be traced to other DNA sequences in this sample. The chain combines TRBV7-9 with TRBJ2-5, with unresolved D. The CDR3 is made up of 14 amino acids. Germline-derived CDR1 and CDR2 are SEHNR and FQNEAQ (reference sequence). Trimming shortened V by 5 bases and J by 2 bases, and 12 bases separated the two germline ends. The chain's CDR3 is CASSPTGPQETQYF. CDR3 DNA: TGTGCCAGCAGCCCAACCGGTCCGCAAGAGACCCAGTACTTC.

Comments on this clone: In the same sample, other DNA sequences code for this CDR3. The CDR3 DNA is TGCAGCGTTGCGGGTGAGACCCAGTACTTC. Translating gives CSVAGETQYF. This chain joins TRBV29-1 and TRBJ2-5; the D is unclear. The germline V and J ends were trimmed by 4 bases and 5 bases, with 5 bases remaining between them. CDR3 length equals 10 residues. Germline V CDR1 and CDR2: SQVTM, ANQGSEA.

The gene calls are TRBV7-9 and TRBJ2-5; D is unclear. V lost 3 bases and J lost 2, with 10 bases in between. Germline assignment: CDR1 SEHNR and CDR2 FQNEAQ (reference sequence). CDR3 length: 14 amino acids. DNA of the CDR3: TGTGCCAGCAGCTTCCTCACGCTTCAAGAGACCCAGTACTTC. Its translation is CASSFLTLQETQYF.

This chain connects TRBV9 to TRBJ2-7; 11 bases are a match to TRBD2. The V gene end was trimmed by 0 bases and the J gene end by 7 bases; junction bases not matched to a gene: 9. Germline CDR1 reads SGDLS; CDR2 reads YYNGEE. The CDR3 covers 16 residues. In DNA, the CDR3 is TGTGCCAGCAGCGTAGATGGGACTAGCGGTCTACGGGAGCAGTACTTC. This codes for CASSVDGTSGLREQYF.

This clone was found many times. V gene TRBV5-6 combines with J gene TRBJ2-1, with D unresolved. Germline CDR1 and CDR2: SGHDT and YYEEEE. Trimming shortened V by 1 base and J by 8 bases, and 10 bases separated the two germline ends. The CDR3 covers 13 residues. The CDR3 nucleotides are TGTGCCAGCAGCTTGAGAATCGGCGATGAGCAGTTCTTC. Amino acids: CASSLRIGDEQFF.

The chain is built from TRBV5-6 and TRBJ2-1; D is possibly TRBD2 (5 bases). Germline V gene lookup returns CDR1 SGHDT and CDR2 YYEEEE. This CDR3 is 15 amino acids long. V gave up 2 bases and J gave up 5 bases, with 14 bases separating them. The CDR3 region has the DNA TGTGCCAGCAGCTTTTTCCGGGATACCCACAATGAGCAGTTCTTC. Its protein is CASSFFRDTHNEQFF.

This sequence joins TRBV4-3 and TRBJ1-2, with 7 nucleotides matching TRBD1. CDR3 size: 16 residues. The germline V gene has CDR1 LGHNA and CDR2 YSLEER. V was pared by 0 bases and J by 5 bases, with 9 bases of the junction left unmatched. CDR3 sequence reads: CASSQDPRGGPYGYTF. CDR3 DNA: TGCGCCAGCAGCCAAGATCCCAGAGGGGGCCCTTATGGCTACACCTTC.

This clone was seen just once. The rearrangement uses TRBV19 and TRBJ1-5, with D unresolved. In germline, CDR1 is LNHDA, CDR2 SQIVND (reference sequence). Trimming took off 7 bases at V and 0 bases at J, with 10 bases between the two ends. This CDR3 spans 14 amino acids. DNA for the CDR3: TGTGCCAGTAATCCTGTCAATAGCAATCAGCCCCAGCATTTT. The encoded protein is CASNPVNSNQPQHF.

The chain joins TRBV4-1 to TRBJ1-6, with 7 bases lining up with TRBD1. The CDR3 extends over 14 amino acids. Trimming took 4 bases from V and 9 from J; bases not matched to a gene: 6. Germline loops: CDR1 MGHRA, CDR2 YSYEKL. DNA for the CDR3: TGCGCCAGCAGCCCACAGGGGTTGGGTTCACCCCTCCACTTT. Translating gives CASSPQGLGSPLHF.